Listed below are T cell receptor beta chains from one sample, sequenced in a study of blood T cells in healthy people across ages. MiXCR, applied by TCRdb to the 5' RACE reads, yields one record per CDR3 protein. The sample lists approximately 810,000 distinct CDR3 sequences; about 28% were seen once. Sequenced material: blood. All receptors derive from a woman of 80 years or more in good health. The CDR3 runs from the conserved cysteine through the conserved F or W. Each record gives: V gene, D gene, clone size, J gene, CDR3 DNA, CDR3 protein. The D gene is left open where the match is weak. Size values are once, few and many counts, or a class for expanded clones, and some rows have none.

V gene: TRBV6-2/TRBV6-3; D gene: -; clone size: -; J gene: TRBJ2-1; CDR3 DNA: TGTGCCAGCTCTAGTTTTAACGCGTTCAGGTCGGGGCAGTTCTTC; CDR3 protein: CASSSFNAFRSGQFF
V gene: TRBV7-3; D gene: -; clone size: -; J gene: TRBJ2-3; CDR3 DNA: TGTGCCAGCAGCTATAAAGGGGGGGATACGCAGTATTTT; CDR3 protein: CASSYKGGDTQYF
V gene: TRBV4-3; D gene: -; clone size: -; J gene: TRBJ1-2; CDR3 DNA: TGCGCCAGCAGCCAAGATCACAATAACTATGGCTACACCTTC; CDR3 protein: CASSQDHNNYGYTF
V gene: TRBV7-9; D gene: -; clone size: many; J gene: TRBJ2-1; CDR3 DNA: TGTGCCAGCAGCGAAAGAGGGGGGCTGGCCGATGAGCAGTTCTTC; CDR3 protein: CASSERGGLADEQFF
V gene: TRBV12-3/TRBV12-4; D gene: -; clone size: few; J gene: TRBJ2-2; CDR3 DNA: TGTGCCAGCAGCCCACAGGTCGCGGGCACCGGGGAGCTGTTTTTT; CDR3 protein: CASSPQVAGTGELFF
V gene: TRBV20-1; D gene: -; clone size: -; J gene: TRBJ2-7; CDR3 DNA: TGCAGTGCTAGATGGGGCAAATTAGGGGAGTACTTC; CDR3 protein: CSARWGKLGEYF
V gene: TRBV5-1; D gene: TRBD2; clone size: -; J gene: TRBJ2-7; CDR3 DNA: TGCGCCAGCTACCCAGTAGCGGGGGCCGAGGAGCAATACTTC; CDR3 protein: CASYPVAGAEEQYF
V gene: TRBV7-6; D gene: TRBD1; clone size: -; J gene: TRBJ1-3; CDR3 DNA: TGTGCCAGCAGCTTATCGACAGGGGGGAGCTCTGGAAACACCATATATTTT; CDR3 protein: CASSLSTGGSSGNTIYF
V gene: TRBV7-2; D gene: -; clone size: once; J gene: TRBJ2-7; CDR3 DNA: TGTGCCAGCAGCGCAGGCAGGGGAAGCTACGAGCAGTACTTC; CDR3 protein: CASSAGRGSYEQYF
V gene: TRBV7-9; D gene: -; clone size: -; J gene: TRBJ1-4; CDR3 DNA: TGTGCCAGCAAGCTTAACACAGGGACTAATGAAAAACTGTTTTTT; CDR3 protein: CASKLNTGTNEKLFF
V gene: TRBV7-2; D gene: -; clone size: -; J gene: TRBJ2-2; CDR3 DNA: TGTGCCAGCAGCTTTACTAGCAGGAACACCGGGGAGCTGTTTTTT; CDR3 protein: CASSFTSRNTGELFF
V gene: TRBV7-9; D gene: -; clone size: many; J gene: TRBJ2-7; CDR3 DNA: TGTGCCAGCAGCCGGCTGGGGGGGCCTGTAAACGAGCAGTACTTC; CDR3 protein: CASSRLGGPVNEQYF
V gene: TRBV7-9; D gene: TRBD2; clone size: few; J gene: TRBJ2-5; CDR3 DNA: TGTGCCAGCAGCTTATTGATGACTAGCGGGTACAATGAGCAGTACTTC; CDR3 protein: CASSLLMTSGYNEQYF
V gene: TRBV6-1; D gene: TRBD2; clone size: many; J gene: TRBJ2-1; CDR3 DNA: TGTGCCAGCAGTGATCCGGGACTAGCGGGGGGGTACAATGAGCAGTTCTTC; CDR3 protein: CASSDPGLAGGYNEQFF
V gene: TRBV7-9; D gene: -; clone size: -; J gene: TRBJ1-2; CDR3 DNA: TGTGCCAGCAGCTCGACCGACGAGCAGGACTACACCTTC; CDR3 protein: CASSSTDEQDYTF
V gene: TRBV7-2; D gene: TRBD1; clone size: many; J gene: TRBJ2-7; CDR3 DNA: TGTGCCAGCAGCCATACAGGGGTCTACGAGCAGTACTTC; CDR3 protein: CASSHTGVYEQYF
V gene: TRBV20-1; D gene: -; clone size: -; J gene: TRBJ1-1; CDR3 DNA: TGCAGTGCTACTAACAGAGGAATGAACACTGAAGCTTTCTTT; CDR3 protein: CSATNRGMNTEAFF
V gene: TRBV6-5; D gene: -; clone size: many; J gene: TRBJ2-1; CDR3 DNA: TGTGCCAGCAGTTCCGCCCAAGGGCATGAGCAGTTCTTC; CDR3 protein: CASSSAQGHEQFF
V gene: TRBV3-1; D gene: -; clone size: once; J gene: TRBJ2-7; CDR3 DNA: TGTGCCAGCAGCCGGGGCAACGCGTACGAGCAGTACTTC; CDR3 protein: CASSRGNAYEQYF
V gene: TRBV12-3/TRBV12-4; D gene: TRBD1; clone size: once; J gene: TRBJ1-2; CDR3 DNA: TGTGCCCGCACCAGGGGGCGTTGGGGCTACACCTTC; CDR3 protein: CARTRGRWGYTF
V gene: TRBV5-1; D gene: -; clone size: once; J gene: TRBJ2-3; CDR3 DNA: TGCGCCAGCAGCTTGAACGGGGAGGCAGATACGCAGTATTTT; CDR3 protein: CASSLNGEADTQYF
V gene: TRBV13; D gene: TRBD1; clone size: -; J gene: TRBJ2-7; CDR3 DNA: TGTGCCAGCAGCTTAACCGCTGACAGGGACTACGAGCAGTACTTC; CDR3 protein: CASSLTADRDYEQYF
V gene: TRBV5-1; D gene: TRBD1; clone size: many; J gene: TRBJ1-6; CDR3 DNA: TGCGCCAGCAGCACCGAGGGACAGGGACTGCGGGCCCTCCACTTT; CDR3 protein: CASSTEGQGLRALHF
V gene: TRBV27; D gene: TRBD2; clone size: many; J gene: TRBJ2-3; CDR3 DNA: TGTGCCAGCAGCCATCCCAGCGGGGGCCTTAGCACAGATACGCAGTATTTT; CDR3 protein: CASSHPSGGLSTDTQYF
V gene: TRBV25-1; D gene: TRBD1; clone size: few; J gene: TRBJ1-2; CDR3 DNA: TGTGCCAGCAGTACCCCCGGGACAGGCGTCAGGGGCTACACCTTC; CDR3 protein: CASSTPGTGVRGYTF
V gene: TRBV9; D gene: TRBD2; clone size: once; J gene: TRBJ2-3; CDR3 DNA: TGTGTCAGCAGAGATACACTAGCGGGGGGAAGACAGTATTTT; CDR3 protein: CVSRDTLAGGRQYF
V gene: TRBV20-1; D gene: -; clone size: few; J gene: TRBJ2-2; CDR3 DNA: TGCAGTGCCCCGAGGCTCGGGGCCGGGGAGCTGTTTTTT; CDR3 protein: CSAPRLGAGELFF
V gene: TRBV15; D gene: TRBD2; clone size: -; J gene: TRBJ2-7; CDR3 DNA: TGTGCCACCAGCGTTTCTAGCGGGAGATTTCTTTCACTTAGCTCCTACGAGCAGTACTTC; CDR3 protein: CATSVSSGRFLSLSSYEQYF
V gene: TRBV10-2; D gene: TRBD2; clone size: -; J gene: TRBJ2-3; CDR3 DNA: TGCGCCAGCAGTGCTGAGAGTCTAGCGGGGGGCGGGCATGGGTATTTT; CDR3 protein: CASSAESLAGGGHGYF
V gene: TRBV6-5; D gene: -; clone size: many; J gene: TRBJ1-6; CDR3 DNA: TGTGCCAGCAGTTACGTGTTGGACGGTTCACCCCTCCACTTT; CDR3 protein: CASSYVLDGSPLHF
V gene: TRBV20-1; D gene: TRBD1; clone size: -; J gene: TRBJ1-4; CDR3 DNA: TGCAGTGCTCGAGACAGGGCGGATGAAAAACTGTTTTTT; CDR3 protein: CSARDRADEKLFF
V gene: TRBV7-2; D gene: -; clone size: many; J gene: TRBJ1-2; CDR3 DNA: TGTGCCAGCAGCTTAGTGGCAGAACCCTCTAACTATGGCTACACCTTC; CDR3 protein: CASSLVAEPSNYGYTF
V gene: TRBV6-2/TRBV6-3; D gene: -; clone size: few; J gene: TRBJ2-7; CDR3 DNA: TGTGCCAGCAGTTACATGGGGGGCTTCTCCTACGAGCAGTACTTC; CDR3 protein: CASSYMGGFSYEQYF
V gene: TRBV18; D gene: -; clone size: -; J gene: TRBJ2-5; CDR3 DNA: TGTGCCAGCTCAACCGCCGCGGTCAGAGTGTACCAAGAGACCCAGGACTTC; CDR3 protein: CASSTAAVRVYQETQDF
V gene: TRBV6-2/TRBV6-3; D gene: TRBD2; clone size: -; J gene: TRBJ2-4; CDR3 DNA: TGTGCCAGCAGTCCCTACACGACTAGCGGGGGATTGGCCAAAAACATTCAGTACTTC; CDR3 protein: CASSPYTTSGGLAKNIQYF
V gene: TRBV2; D gene: -; clone size: -; J gene: TRBJ1-5; CDR3 DNA: TGTGCCAGCAGTGAAGGGAGTGGGTTTAGCAATCAGCCCCAGCATTTT; CDR3 protein: CASSEGSGFSNQPQHF
V gene: TRBV7-2; D gene: -; clone size: -; J gene: TRBJ2-5; CDR3 DNA: TGTGCCAGCAGTTCAAATAGGGGGCAAGAGACCCAGTACTTC; CDR3 protein: CASSSNRGQETQYF